These 15 T cell receptor beta chains came from one sample sequenced in a study of T-cell reconstitution after alpha-beta-depleted transplantation in children. Unique molecular identifiers were used to barcode this TCRbeta library. TCRdb re-called the PCR reads with MiXCR, one entry per CDR3 protein. The data show 500,000 to 600,000 distinct CDR3 sequences, roughly 30% seen once. The sequencing used PBMCs, collected before TCRalphabeta/CD19-depleted stem cell transplant. All receptors come from a boy younger than two with Wiskott-Aldrich syndrome, due to receive a stem cell transplant.

This clonotype was counted a few times. The rearrangement joins TRBV20-1 to TRBJ2-7; 11 bases fit TRBD2. Unmatched junction bases numbered 7, after V lost 6 bases and J lost 0 bases. The CDR3 sequence is 15 residues long. Germline CDR1 and CDR2: DFQATT and SNEGSKA (reference sequence). CDR3: CSAHPTSGNSYEQYF. The CDR3 nucleotides read TGCAGTGCACACCCGACTAGCGGGAACTCCTACGAGCAGTACTTC.

V usage is TRBV5-1 and J usage is TRBJ2-5; D not certain. The V gene's germline CDR1 is SGHRS and CDR2 YFSETQ. V was pared by 2 bases and J by 1 base, with 6 bases between. CDR3 size: 13 residues. CDR3 protein: CASSFISQETQYF. DNA of the CDR3: TGCGCCAGCAGCTTCATTTCCCAAGAGACCCAGTACTTC.

This clonotype came up a few times. This rearrangement joins TRBV30 to TRBJ2-1; D uncertain. This CDR3 spans 9 amino acids. The V gene's germline CDR1 is GTSNPN and CDR2 SVGIG (reference sequence). The CDR3 protein is CPHDNEQFF. The CDR3 region has the DNA TGTCCCCACGACAATGAGCAGTTCTTC.

The V call is TRBV7-2, the J call TRBJ2-6; 7 nucleotides line up with TRBD1. Germline trimming cut 4 bases from V and 2 bases from J; bases unmatched to any gene: 5. Per germline, CDR1 SGHTA and CDR2 FQGNSA. This CDR3 spans 16 amino acids. The CDR3 DNA is TGTGCCAGCAGCTCCCGACAGGGCGCTGGGGCCAACGTCCTGACTTTC. This sequence encodes CASSSRQGAGANVLTF.

CDR3 region: CSADRDWGYNEQFF. The CDR3 nucleotides are TGCAGTGCCGACCGGGACTGGGGCTACAATGAGCAGTTCTTC. The V gene is TRBV20-1, the J gene TRBJ2-1; D may be TRBD2 (6 bases). The CDR3 sequence is 14 residues long. The ends were cut back, 6 bases at V and 3 bases at J, with 15 bases in the middle. From germline, CDR1 is DFQATT and CDR2 SNEGSKA (reference sequence).

The rearrangement links TRBV4-1 to TRBJ1-1; possible D gene TRBD1, 5 bases. Germline CDR1 is MGHRA and CDR2 is YSYEKL. The V end lost 4 bases, the J end lost 1 base, and 16 bases lay between the germline ends. The CDR3 is made up of 16 amino acids. CDR3 region: CASSPRQSPWNTEAFF. CDR3 DNA: TGCGCCAGCAGCCCCCGACAGAGCCCTTGGAACACTGAAGCTTTCTTT.

The chain combines TRBV7-8 with TRBJ2-1, with unresolved D. Germline V gives CDR1 SGHVS, CDR2 FQNEAQ. V shed 5 bases and J shed 0 bases, with 14 bases lying between them. This CDR3 contains 16 residues. CDR3 nucleotide sequence: TGTGCCAGCAGCCCAGAGGTACGGAGCTCCTACAATGAGCAGTTCTTC. Translating gives CASSPEVRSSYNEQFF. The full variable domain, its missing parts supplied by reference TRBV7-8 and TRBJ2-1, is GAGVSQSPRYKVAKRGQDVALRCDPISGHVSLFWYQQALGQGPEFLTYFQNEAQLDKSGLPSDRFFAERPEGSVSTLKIQRTQQEDSAVYLCASSPEVRSSYNEQFFGPGTRLTVL.

This clonotype was counted many times. The chain has TRBV20-1 and TRBJ1-2; TRBD1 matches 7 bases. The CDR3 is 12 amino acids. J lost 4 bases, V lost 1 base, and 0 bases had no gene match. The germline V gene has CDR1 DFQATT and CDR2 SNEGSKA (reference sequence). The CDR3 nucleotides read TGCAGTGCTAGAGCAGGGGGCTATGGCTACACCTTC. This translates into CSARAGGYGYTF.

The chain combines TRBV12-3 or TRBV12-4 with TRBJ1-2; 8 nucleotides match TRBD1. CDR3 length: 14 residues. Trimming at V came to 3 bases and at J to 3 bases, leaving 3 bases not matched to a gene. CDR3 sequence reads: CASSFRGRDYGYTF. Here the CDR3 DNA reads TGTGCCAGCAGTTTCAGGGGGCGCGACTATGGCTACACCTTC.

The chain links TRBV3-1 to TRBJ1-1; D is undetermined. The CDR3 length is 13 residues. Germline V gene data show CDR1 as LGHDT and CDR2 as YNNKEL (reference sequence). The V and J ends lost 5 bases and 1 base respectively, with 8 bases between them. The DNA for the CDR3 is TGTGCCAGCAGCAGGAAAACGAACACTGAAGCTTTCTTT. Translation gives CASSRKTNTEAFF.

This clonotype was seen once. V gene TRBV25-1 combines with J gene TRBJ2-3; 9 bases line up with TRBD2. V lost 4 bases to trimming and J lost 5 bases; unmatched junction nucleotides: 10. This CDR3 has 16 residues. Germline loops: CDR1 MGHDK, CDR2 SYGVNS. The CDR3, as DNA: TGTGCCAGCAGTGGGGCCCTTGCGGGAGGGAGAGATACGCAGTATTTT. This encodes CASSGALAGGRDTQYF.

This clonotype was observed a few times. The J gene is TRBJ2-5, the V gene TRBV29-1; 13 bases are shared with TRBD2. This CDR3 is 14 amino acids long. Germline loops: CDR1 SQVTM, CDR2 ANQGSEA. Unmatched junction bases numbered 7, after V lost 6 bases and J lost 6 bases. CDR3 loop: CSVDGLAGVKTQYF. Here the CDR3 DNA reads TGCAGCGTCGACGGACTAGCGGGAGTCAAGACCCAGTACTTC.

V gene TRBV27 combines with J gene TRBJ2-5, with 7 bases fitting TRBD1. CDR1 is MNHEY, CDR2 SMNVEV, per germline (reference sequence). The V gene end was trimmed by 5 bases and the J gene end by 5 bases; junction bases not matched to a gene: 5. The length of the CDR3 is 13 residues. CDR3 sequence reads: CASSPRGLETQYF. The CDR3, as DNA: TGTGCCAGCAGTCCAAGGGGGCTGGAGACCCAGTACTTC.

This rearrangement joins TRBV28 to TRBJ2-3; tentatively, D is TRBD2 (6 bases). The ends were cut back, 6 bases at V and 2 bases at J, with 15 bases in the middle. Germline CDR1 and CDR2: MDHEN and SYDVKM. The CDR3 is made up of 15 amino acids. For the CDR3, the DNA is TGTGCCAGCAGCTCTAGCGACACATTCACAGATACGCAGTATTTT. Its protein is CASSSSDTFTDTQYF.

The genes are TRBV20-1 and TRBJ2-5, with D perhaps TRBD2 (6 bases). The CDR3 totals 15 residues. V gave up 0 bases and J gave up 4 bases, with 15 bases separating them. From germline, CDR1 is DFQATT and CDR2 SNEGSKA (reference sequence). The CDR3 loop reads CSARDRRLGRETQYF. In DNA, the CDR3 is TGCAGTGCTAGAGATAGGAGACTAGGTCGAGAGACCCAGTACTTC.